Listed here is a single T cell receptor beta chain. Its antigen remains unidentified. The data were taken from a study of T cells in localized non-small cell lung cancer. Study observations and caveats: Greater T cell density in blood accompanied longer overall survival. Appearance in adjacent lung was seen for a median 57 of the top 100 tumor clones.

This CDR3 contains 15 residues. V gave up 3 bases and J gave up 0 bases, with 12 bases separating them. CDR1 is SQVTM and CDR2 is ANQGSEA in the germline V gene. Clones were read by immunoSEQ multiplex PCR, and TCRdb kept only the in-frame ones, dropping some. Among around 2,600 clones listed, over 20% were seen once. The material was lung tumor tissue, obtained before any cancer treatment. This chain uses TRBV29-1 with TRBJ1-3; D remains ambiguous. This clonotype was sampled from a male donor aged 60 or over with stage II lung adenocarcinoma. The CDR3 nucleotides are TGCAGCGTTGAGGGCGGGGAAGACTCTGGAAACACCATATATTTT. It specifies CSVEGGEDSGNTIYF.